This TCR beta chain was sequenced for a study of T cell responses to AZD1222 COVID-19 vaccine. After removal of 0 bases from V and 2 bases from J, the junction contained 6 bases not matched to a gene. Germline assignment: CDR1 LGHNA and CDR2 YNFKEQ. This CDR3 spans 18 amino acids. Libraries were prepared by immunoSEQ multiplex PCR; TCRdb keeps only in-frame clonotypes and omits some of them. Of 96,000 or so clones listed, roughly nine tenths are singletons. Sample: peripheral blood, taken on day 0 of AZD1222 vaccination. The chain carries TRBV4-2 and TRBJ2-1, with TRBD2 identical over 11 bases. This receptor was taken from an adult in good health. For the CDR3, the DNA is TGTGCCAGCAGCCAAGAAGCCGGGACTAGCGGTCCCTACAATGAGCAGTTCTTC. Its protein product is CASSQEAGTSGPYNEQFF.